The entry below gives a single T cell receptor (beta chain) sequence along with its context. These data come from a study of blood T cell repertoires in COVID-19. Background on the study: From the United States, Italy and Spain came samples of acute and convalescent COVID-19.

Measured with immunoSEQ multiplex PCR; TCRdb has only the in-frame clones, and not every one. The sample carries about 190,000 clones, 80% to 90% recorded once. The V segment lost 6 bases and the J segment 5 bases; nucleotides outside the gene matches: 4. This CDR3 spans 15 amino acids. Germline CDR1 is SNHLY and CDR2 is FYNNEI. This receptor was taken from a human donor in a cohort sampled during active COVID-19. Source material: peripheral blood. This chain connects TRBV2 to TRBJ2-1; 13 bases line up with TRBD2. The CDR3 nucleotides read TGTGCCAGCAGGGGACTAGCGGGGTCTCACAATGAGCAGTTCTTC. Protein: CASRGLAGSHNEQFF.